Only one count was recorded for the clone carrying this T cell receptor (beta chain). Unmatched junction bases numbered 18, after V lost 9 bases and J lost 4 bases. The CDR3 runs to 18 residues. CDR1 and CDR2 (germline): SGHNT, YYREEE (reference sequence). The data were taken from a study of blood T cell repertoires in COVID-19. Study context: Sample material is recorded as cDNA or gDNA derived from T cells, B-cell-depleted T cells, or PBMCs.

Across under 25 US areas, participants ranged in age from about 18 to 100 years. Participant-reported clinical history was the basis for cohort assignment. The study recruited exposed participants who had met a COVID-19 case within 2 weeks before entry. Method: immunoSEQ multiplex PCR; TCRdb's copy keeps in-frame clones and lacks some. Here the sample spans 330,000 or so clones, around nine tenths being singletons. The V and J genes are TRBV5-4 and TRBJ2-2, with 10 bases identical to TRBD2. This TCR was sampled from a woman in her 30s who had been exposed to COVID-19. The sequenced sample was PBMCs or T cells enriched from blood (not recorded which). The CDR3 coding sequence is TGTGCCACCACACCCCCGCAATTAGCGGGAGGTCCCACCGGGGAGCTGTTTTTT. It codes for CATTPPQLAGGPTGELFF.